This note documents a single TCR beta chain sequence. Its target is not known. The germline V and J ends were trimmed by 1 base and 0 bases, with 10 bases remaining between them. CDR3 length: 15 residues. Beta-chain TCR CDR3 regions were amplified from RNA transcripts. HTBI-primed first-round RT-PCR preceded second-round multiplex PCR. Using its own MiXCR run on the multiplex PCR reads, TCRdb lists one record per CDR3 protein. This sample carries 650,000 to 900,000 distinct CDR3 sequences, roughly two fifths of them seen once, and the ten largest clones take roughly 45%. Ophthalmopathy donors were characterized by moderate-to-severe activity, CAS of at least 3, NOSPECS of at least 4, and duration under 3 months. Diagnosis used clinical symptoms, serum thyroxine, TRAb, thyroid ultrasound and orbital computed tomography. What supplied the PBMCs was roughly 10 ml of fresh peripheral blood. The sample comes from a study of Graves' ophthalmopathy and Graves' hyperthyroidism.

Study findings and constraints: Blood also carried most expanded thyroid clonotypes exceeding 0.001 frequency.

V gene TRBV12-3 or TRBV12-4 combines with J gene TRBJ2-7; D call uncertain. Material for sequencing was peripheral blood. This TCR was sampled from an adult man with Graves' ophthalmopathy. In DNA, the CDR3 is TGTGCCAGCAGTTTAGTAGTGGGGTACTCCTACGAGCAGTACTTC. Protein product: CASSLVVGYSYEQYF.